This is a list of T cell receptor beta chains from one sample in a study of regulatory T cells in long-lasting Graves disease. From the multiplex PCR reads, TCRdb called clonotypes with MiXCR, one entry per CDR3 protein. The repertoire includes approximately 310,000 distinct CDR3 sequences, under 20% of them detected once, and 38% sits in the top ten. The sequencing used peripheral blood mononuclear cells (PBMCs), collected at new diagnosis, from a patient treated with antithyroid drugs. The receptors were sampled from a female donor with Graves disease. CDR3s include the opening cysteine and the closing phenylalanine or tryptophan. D genes are given only for firm matches. Clone size is shown for a subset of rows, as once, few, many or a class of expanded clone.

J: TRBJ2-7; D: TRBD2; V: TRBV28; size: many; DNA: TGTGCCAGCAGTTCGACTAGCGGCGGAGGCCCCACCTACGAGCAGTACTTC; CDR3: CASSSTSGGGPTYEQYF
J: TRBJ1-5; D: -; V: TRBV11-2; size: many; DNA: TGTGCCAGCAGCTCGGCTAACGGGTACCAGCCCCAGCATTTT; CDR3: CASSSANGYQPQHF
J: TRBJ2-7; D: -; V: TRBV20-1; size: -; DNA: TGCAGTGCTAGAGACCCCGGCGCAGGCAGCGGCTCCTACGAGCAGTACTTC; CDR3: CSARDPGAGSGSYEQYF
J: TRBJ2-3; D: -; V: TRBV6-5; size: few; DNA: TGTGCCAGCAGTTCAACCGGCCCGACAGATACGCAGTATTTT; CDR3: CASSSTGPTDTQYF
J: TRBJ2-3; D: -; V: TRBV6-5; size: many; DNA: TGTGCCAGCAGTTACGAGCGCACAGATACGCAGTATTTT; CDR3: CASSYERTDTQYF
J: TRBJ2-5; D: -; V: TRBV12-3/TRBV12-4; size: many; DNA: TGTGCCAGCACTGGACTCCGCGGGACCCAGTACTTC; CDR3: CASTGLRGTQYF
J: TRBJ1-2; D: -; V: TRBV28; size: many; DNA: TGTGCCAGCAGCGCGACATCTACCGGGTATGGCTACACCTTC; CDR3: CASSATSTGYGYTF
J: TRBJ2-7; D: TRBD2; V: TRBV13; size: many; DNA: TGTGCCAGCAGCCCACCGACTAGCGGCTACGAGCAGTACTTC; CDR3: CASSPPTSGYEQYF
J: TRBJ2-7; D: -; V: TRBV3-1; size: -; DNA: TGTGCCAGCAGCCAAGATGGGCGGGGCAACTCCTACGAGCAGTACTTC; CDR3: CASSQDGRGNSYEQYF
J: TRBJ1-1; D: TRBD1; V: TRBV29-1; size: few; DNA: TGCAGCGACCAGGGGGGCTGGACTGAAGCTTTCTTT; CDR3: CSDQGGWTEAFF